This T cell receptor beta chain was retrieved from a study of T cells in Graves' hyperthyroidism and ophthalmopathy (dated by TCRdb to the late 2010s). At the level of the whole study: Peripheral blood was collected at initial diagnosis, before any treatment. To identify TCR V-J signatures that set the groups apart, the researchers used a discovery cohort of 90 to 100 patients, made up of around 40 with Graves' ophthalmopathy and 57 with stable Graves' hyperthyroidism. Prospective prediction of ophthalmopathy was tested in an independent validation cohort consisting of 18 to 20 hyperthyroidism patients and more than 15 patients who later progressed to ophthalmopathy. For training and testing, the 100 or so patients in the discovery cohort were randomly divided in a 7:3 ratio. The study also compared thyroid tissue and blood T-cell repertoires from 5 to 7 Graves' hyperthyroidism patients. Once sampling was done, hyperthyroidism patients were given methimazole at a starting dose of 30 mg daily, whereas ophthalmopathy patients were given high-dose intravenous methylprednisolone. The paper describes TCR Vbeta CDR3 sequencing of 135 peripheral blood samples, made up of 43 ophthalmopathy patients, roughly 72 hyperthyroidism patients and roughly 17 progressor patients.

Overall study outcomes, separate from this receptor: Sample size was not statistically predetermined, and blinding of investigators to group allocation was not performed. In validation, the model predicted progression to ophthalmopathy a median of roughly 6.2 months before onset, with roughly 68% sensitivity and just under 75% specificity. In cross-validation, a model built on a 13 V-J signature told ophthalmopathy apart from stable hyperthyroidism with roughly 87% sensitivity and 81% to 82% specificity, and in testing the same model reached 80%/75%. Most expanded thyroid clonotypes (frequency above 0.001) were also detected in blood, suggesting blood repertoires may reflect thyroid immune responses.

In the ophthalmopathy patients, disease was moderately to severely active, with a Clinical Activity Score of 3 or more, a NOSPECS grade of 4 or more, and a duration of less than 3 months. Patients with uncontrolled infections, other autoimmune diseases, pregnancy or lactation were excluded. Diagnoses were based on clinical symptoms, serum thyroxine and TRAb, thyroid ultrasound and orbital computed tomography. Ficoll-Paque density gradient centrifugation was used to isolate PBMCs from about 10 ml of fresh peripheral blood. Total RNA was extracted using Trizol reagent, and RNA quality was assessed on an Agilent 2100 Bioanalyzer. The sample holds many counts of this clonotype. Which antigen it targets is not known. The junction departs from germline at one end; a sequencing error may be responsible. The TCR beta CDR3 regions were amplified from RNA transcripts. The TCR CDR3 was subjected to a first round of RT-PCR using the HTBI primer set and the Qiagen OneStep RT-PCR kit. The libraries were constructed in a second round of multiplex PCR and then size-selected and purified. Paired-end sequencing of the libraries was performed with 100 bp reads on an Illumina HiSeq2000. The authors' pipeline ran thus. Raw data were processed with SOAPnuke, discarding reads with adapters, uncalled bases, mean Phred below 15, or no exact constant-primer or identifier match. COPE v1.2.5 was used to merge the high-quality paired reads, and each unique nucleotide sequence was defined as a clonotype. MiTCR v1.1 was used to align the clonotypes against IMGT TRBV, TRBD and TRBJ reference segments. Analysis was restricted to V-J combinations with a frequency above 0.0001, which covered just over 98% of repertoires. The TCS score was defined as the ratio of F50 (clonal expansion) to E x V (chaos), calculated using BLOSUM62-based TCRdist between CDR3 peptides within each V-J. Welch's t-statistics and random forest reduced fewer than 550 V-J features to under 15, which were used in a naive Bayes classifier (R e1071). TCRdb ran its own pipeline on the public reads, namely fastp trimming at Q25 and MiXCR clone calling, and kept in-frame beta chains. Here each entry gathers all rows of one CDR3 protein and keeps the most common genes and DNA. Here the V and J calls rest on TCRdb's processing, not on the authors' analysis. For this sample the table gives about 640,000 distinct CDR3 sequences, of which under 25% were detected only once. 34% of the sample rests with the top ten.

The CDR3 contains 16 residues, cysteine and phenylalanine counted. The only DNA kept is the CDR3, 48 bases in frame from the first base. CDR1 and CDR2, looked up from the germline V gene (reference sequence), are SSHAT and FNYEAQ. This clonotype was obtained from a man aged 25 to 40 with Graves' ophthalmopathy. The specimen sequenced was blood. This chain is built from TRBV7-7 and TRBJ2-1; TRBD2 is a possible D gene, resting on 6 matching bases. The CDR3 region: CASSLGDSSSYNEQFF. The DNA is TGTGCTAGCAGCTTAGGGGACTCGAGCTCCTACAATGAGCAGTTCTTC.